This TCR beta chain appears in the sequencing data of a study of blood T cell repertoires in COVID-19. With 5 bases clipped from V and 7 bases from J, the junction kept 4 bases outside the gene matches. From germline, CDR1 is SGHAT and CDR2 FQDESV (reference sequence). The CDR3 has 14 amino acids. The repertoire was sequenced with immunoSEQ multiplex PCR; TCRdb's copy has only in-frame clones and lacks some. This table holds almost 400,000 clones, roughly nine tenths found once. The sample was PBMCs or T cells enriched from blood (not recorded which). This sequence was found in a woman between 25 and 40 years old who had recovered from COVID-19. The chain is built from TRBV11-1 and TRBJ2-1; 11 bases map to TRBD2. CDR3 in DNA: TGTGCCAGCAGCCCCAGGACTAGCGGGAATGAGCAGTTCTTC. Translation gives CASSPRTSGNEQFF.